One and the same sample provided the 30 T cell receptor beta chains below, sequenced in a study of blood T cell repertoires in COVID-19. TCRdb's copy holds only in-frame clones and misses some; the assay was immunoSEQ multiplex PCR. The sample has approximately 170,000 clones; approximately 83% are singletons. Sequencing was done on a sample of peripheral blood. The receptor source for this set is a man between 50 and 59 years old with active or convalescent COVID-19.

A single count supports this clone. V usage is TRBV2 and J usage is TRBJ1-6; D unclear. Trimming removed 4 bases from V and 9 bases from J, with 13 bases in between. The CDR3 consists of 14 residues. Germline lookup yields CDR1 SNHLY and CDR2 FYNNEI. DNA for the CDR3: TGTGCCAGCAGTGGCGGAGGGTTCGGTTCACCCCTCCACTTT. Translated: CASSGGGFGSPLHF.

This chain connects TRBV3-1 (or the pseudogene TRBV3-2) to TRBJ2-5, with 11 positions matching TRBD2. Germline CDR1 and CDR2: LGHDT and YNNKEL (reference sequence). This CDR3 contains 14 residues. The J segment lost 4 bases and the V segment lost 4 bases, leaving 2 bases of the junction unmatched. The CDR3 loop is CASSLSGGGETQYF. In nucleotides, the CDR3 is TGTGCCAGCAGCCTTAGCGGGGGGGGAGAGACCCAGTACTTC.

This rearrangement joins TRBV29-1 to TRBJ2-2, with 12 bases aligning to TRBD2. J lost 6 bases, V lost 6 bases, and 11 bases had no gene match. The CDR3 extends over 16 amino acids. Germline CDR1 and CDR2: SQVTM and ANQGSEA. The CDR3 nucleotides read TGCAGCGTCGCTAATCTAGCGGGAGGGGCCTCCGGGGAGCTGTTTTTT. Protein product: CSVANLAGGASGELFF.

The CDR3 reads CASSLGGSTHNEQFF. In DNA, the CDR3 is TGTGCCAGCAGTTTAGGGGGCAGCACACACAATGAGCAGTTCTTC. The chain couples TRBV27 to TRBJ2-1; D is perhaps TRBD1 (6 bases). This CDR3 has 15 residues. Germline values: CDR1 MNHEY, CDR2 SMNVEV (reference sequence). V was cut by 2 bases and J by 5 bases, with 13 bases left in between.

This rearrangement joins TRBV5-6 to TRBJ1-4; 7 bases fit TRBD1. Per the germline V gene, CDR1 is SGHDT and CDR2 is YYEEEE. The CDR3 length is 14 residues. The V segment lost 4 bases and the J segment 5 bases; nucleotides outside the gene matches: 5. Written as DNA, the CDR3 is TGTGCCAGCAGCCCCCAGGGGGAGAATGAAAAACTGTTTTTT. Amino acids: CASSPQGENEKLFF.

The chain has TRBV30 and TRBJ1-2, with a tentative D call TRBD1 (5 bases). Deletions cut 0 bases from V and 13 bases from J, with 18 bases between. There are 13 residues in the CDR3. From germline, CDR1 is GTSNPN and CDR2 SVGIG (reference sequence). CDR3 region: CAWSVKGLGACTF. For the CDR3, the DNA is TGTGCCTGGAGTGTAAAGGGATTAGGGGCCTGCACCTTC.

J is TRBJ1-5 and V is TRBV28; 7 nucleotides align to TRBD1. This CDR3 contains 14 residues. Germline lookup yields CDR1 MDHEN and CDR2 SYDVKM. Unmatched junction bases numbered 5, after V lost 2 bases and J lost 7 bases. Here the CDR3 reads CASSLVQGLQPQHF. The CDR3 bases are TGTGCCAGCAGTTTAGTACAGGGGTTGCAGCCCCAGCATTTT.

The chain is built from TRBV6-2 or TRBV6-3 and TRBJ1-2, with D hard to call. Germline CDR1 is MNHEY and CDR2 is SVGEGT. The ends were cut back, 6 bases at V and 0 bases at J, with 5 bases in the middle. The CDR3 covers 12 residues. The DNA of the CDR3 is TGTGCCAGCAGCCTAGCTAACTATGGCTACACCTTC. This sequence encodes CASSLANYGYTF.

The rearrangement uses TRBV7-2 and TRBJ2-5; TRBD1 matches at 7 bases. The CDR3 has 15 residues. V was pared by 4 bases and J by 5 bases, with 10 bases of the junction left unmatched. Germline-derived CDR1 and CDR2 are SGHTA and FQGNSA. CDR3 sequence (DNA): TGTGCCAGCAGCTCCACCGACAGGGTCGTTGAGACCCAGTACTTC. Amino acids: CASSSTDRVVETQYF.

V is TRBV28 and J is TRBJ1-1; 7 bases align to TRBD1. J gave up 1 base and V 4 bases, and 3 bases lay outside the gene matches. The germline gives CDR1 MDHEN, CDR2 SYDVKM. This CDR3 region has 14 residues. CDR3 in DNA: TGTGCCAGCAGTTCCGGGACAGCGAACACTGAAGCTTTCTTT. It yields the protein CASSSGTANTEAFF.

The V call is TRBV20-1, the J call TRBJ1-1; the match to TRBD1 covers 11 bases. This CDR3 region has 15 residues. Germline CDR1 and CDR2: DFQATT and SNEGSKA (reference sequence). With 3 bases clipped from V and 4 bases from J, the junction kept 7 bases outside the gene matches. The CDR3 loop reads CSASPGQGGVTEAFF. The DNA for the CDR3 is TGCAGTGCTAGTCCGGGACAGGGGGGAGTCACTGAAGCTTTCTTT.

The CDR3 region is CASSFFGTEQYF. The CDR3 DNA follows: TGTGCCAGCAGTTTTTTCGGGACAGAGCAGTACTTC. The chain links TRBV28 to TRBJ2-7; maybe TRBD1 (6 bases). The CDR3 contains 12 residues. Trimming cost V 3 bases and J 7 bases, with 10 bases left between them. The germline V gene encodes CDR1 MDHEN and CDR2 SYDVKM.

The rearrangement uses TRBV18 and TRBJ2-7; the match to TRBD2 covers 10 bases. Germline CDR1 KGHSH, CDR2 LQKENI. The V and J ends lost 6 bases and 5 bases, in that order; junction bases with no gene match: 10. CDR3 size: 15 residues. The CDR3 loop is CASSPPVAGGNEQYF. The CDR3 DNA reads TGTGCCAGCTCCCCTCCCGTAGCGGGAGGAAACGAGCAGTACTTC.

The CDR3 here is CASSQEASGRGDYGYTF. For the CDR3, the DNA is TGTGCCAGCAGCCAAGAGGCGTCCGGCAGGGGAGACTATGGCTACACCTTC. The chain recombines TRBV14 with TRBJ1-2; TRBD1 is a possible D gene (6 bases). Germline-derived CDR1 and CDR2 are SGHDN and FVKESK. V gave up 0 bases and J gave up 3 bases, with 17 bases separating them. The CDR3 totals 17 residues.

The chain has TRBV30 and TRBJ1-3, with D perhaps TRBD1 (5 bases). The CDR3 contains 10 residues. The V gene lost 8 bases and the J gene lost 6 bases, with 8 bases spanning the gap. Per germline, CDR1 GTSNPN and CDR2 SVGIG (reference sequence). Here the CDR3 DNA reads TGTGCCCTAGGGGAAAACACCATATATTTT. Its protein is CALGENTIYF.

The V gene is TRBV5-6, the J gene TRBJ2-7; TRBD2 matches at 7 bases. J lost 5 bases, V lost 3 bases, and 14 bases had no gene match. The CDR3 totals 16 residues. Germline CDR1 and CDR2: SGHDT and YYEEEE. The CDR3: CASSYRTSGTVDEQYF. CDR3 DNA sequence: TGTGCCAGCAGCTACCGTACGAGCGGGACCGTTGACGAGCAGTACTTC.

Here the CDR3 reads CASSTERTGELFF. DNA of the CDR3: TGTGCCAGTAGTACGGAGAGGACCGGGGAGCTGTTTTTT. This chain uses TRBV19 with TRBJ2-2; D is ambiguous. The CDR3 covers 13 residues. CDR1 LNHDA and CDR2 SQIVND come from the germline V gene (reference sequence). Between the trimmed V and J ends, which lost 4 bases and 5 bases, there was a span of 8 bases.

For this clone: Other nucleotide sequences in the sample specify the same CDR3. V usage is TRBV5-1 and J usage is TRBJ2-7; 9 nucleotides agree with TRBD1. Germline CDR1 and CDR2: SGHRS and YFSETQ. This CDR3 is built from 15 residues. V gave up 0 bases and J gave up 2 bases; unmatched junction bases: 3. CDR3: CASSLGGTGTYEQYF. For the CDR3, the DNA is TGCGCCAGCAGCTTGGGAGGGACAGGGACCTACGAGCAGTACTTC.

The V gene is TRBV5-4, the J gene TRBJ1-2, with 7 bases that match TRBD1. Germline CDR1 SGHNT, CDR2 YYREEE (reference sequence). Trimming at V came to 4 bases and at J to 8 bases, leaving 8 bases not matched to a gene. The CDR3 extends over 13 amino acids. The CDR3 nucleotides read TGTGCCAGCAGCGAGACAGGGCTTTCCGGCTACACCTTC. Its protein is CASSETGLSGYTF.

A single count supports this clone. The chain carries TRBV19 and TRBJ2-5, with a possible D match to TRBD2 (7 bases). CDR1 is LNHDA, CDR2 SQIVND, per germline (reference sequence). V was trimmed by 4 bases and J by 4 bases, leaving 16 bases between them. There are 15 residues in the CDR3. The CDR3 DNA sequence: TGTGCCAGTAGTACGGGGGCTAGCGGTCGAGAGACCCAGTACTTC. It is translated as CASSTGASGRETQYF. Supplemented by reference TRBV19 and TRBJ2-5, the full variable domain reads DGGITQSPKYLFRKEGQNVTLSCEQNLNHDAMYWYRQDPGQGLRLIYYSQIVNDFQKGDIAEGYSVSREKKESFPLTVTSAQKNPTAFYLCASSTGASGRETQYFGPGTRLLVL.

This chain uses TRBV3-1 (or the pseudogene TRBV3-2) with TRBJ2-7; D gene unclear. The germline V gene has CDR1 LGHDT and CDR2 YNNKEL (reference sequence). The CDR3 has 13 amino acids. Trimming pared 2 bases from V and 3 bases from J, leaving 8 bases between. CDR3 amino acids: CASSQITGYEQYF. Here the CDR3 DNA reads TGTGCCAGCAGCCAAATCACGGGCTACGAGCAGTACTTC.

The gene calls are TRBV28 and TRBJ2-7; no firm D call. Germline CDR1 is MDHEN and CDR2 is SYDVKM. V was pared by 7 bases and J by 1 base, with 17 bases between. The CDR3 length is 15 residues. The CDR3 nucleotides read TGTGCCAGCACCGCACTGAAATCTAAGTCCTACGAGCAGTACTTC. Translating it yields CASTALKSKSYEQYF.

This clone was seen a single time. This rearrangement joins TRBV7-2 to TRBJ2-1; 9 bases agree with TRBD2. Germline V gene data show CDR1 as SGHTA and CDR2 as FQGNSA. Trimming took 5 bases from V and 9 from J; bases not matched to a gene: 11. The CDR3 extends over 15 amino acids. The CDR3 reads CASSPRGGGAVEQFF. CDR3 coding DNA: TGTGCCAGCAGCCCGAGGGGCGGGGGGGCGGTTGAGCAGTTCTTC.

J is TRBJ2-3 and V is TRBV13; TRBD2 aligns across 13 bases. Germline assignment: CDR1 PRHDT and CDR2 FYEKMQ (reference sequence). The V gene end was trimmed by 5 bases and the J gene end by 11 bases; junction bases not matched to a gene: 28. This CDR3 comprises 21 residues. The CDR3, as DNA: TGTGCCAGCAGCCCCTCCGGGACTAGCGGGACCGAGAACGTACATGCAGAGGGGCAGTATTTT. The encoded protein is CASSPSGTSGTENVHAEGQYF.

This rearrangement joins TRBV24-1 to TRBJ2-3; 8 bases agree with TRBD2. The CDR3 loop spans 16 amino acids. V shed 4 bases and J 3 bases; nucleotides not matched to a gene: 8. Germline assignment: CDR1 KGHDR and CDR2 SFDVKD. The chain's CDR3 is CATSDNSGEKTDTQYF. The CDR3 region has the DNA TGTGCCACCAGTGACAATAGCGGGGAGAAGACAGATACGCAGTATTTT.

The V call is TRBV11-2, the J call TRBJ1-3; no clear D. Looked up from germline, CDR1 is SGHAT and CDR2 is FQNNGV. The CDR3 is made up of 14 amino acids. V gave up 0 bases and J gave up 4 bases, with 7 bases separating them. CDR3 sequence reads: CASSLERLGNTIYF. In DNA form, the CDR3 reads TGTGCCAGCAGCTTAGAGCGCCTAGGAAACACCATATATTTT.

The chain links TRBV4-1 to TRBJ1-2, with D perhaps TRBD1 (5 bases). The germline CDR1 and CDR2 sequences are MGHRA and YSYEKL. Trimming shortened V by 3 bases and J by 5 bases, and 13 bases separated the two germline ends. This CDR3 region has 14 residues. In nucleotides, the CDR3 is TGCGCCAGCAGCCAGGAGGGGATGTCGTATGGCTACACCTTC. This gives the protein CASSQEGMSYGYTF.

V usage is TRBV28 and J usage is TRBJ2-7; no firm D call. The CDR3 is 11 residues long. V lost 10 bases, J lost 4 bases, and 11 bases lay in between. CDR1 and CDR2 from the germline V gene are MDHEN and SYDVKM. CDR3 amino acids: CATYGTYEQYF. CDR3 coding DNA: TGTGCCACCTATGGTACTTACGAGCAGTACTTC.

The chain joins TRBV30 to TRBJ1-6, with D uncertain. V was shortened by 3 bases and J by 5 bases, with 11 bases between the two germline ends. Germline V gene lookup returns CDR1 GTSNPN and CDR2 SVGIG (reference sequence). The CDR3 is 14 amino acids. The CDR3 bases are TGTGCCTGGAGCACCAGATCAAATAATTCACCCCTCCACTTT. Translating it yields CAWSTRSNNSPLHF.

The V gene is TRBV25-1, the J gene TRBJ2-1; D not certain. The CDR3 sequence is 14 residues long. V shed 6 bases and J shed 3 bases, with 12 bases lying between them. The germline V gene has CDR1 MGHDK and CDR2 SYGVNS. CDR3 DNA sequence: TGTGCCAGCAGACCCCCGGGTTTCTACAATGAGCAGTTCTTC. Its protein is CASRPPGFYNEQFF.